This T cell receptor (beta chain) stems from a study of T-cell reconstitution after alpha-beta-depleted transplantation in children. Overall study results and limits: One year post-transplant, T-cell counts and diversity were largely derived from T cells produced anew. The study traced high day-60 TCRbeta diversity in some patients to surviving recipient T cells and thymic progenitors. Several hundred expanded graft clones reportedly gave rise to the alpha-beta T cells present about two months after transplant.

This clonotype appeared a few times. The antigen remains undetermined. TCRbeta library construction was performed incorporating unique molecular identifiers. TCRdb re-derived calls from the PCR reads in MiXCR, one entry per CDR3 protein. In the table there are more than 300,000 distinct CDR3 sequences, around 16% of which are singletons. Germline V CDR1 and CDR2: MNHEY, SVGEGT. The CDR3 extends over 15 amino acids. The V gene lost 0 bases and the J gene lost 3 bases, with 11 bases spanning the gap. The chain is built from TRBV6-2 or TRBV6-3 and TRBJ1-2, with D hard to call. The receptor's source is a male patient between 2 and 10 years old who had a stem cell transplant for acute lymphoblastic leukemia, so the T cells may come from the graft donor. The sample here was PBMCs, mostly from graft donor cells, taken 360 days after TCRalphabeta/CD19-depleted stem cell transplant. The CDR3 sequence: CASSYSLDHDYGYTF. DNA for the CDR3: TGTGCCAGCAGTTACTCCTTAGACCACGACTATGGCTACACCTTC.